These 20 T cell receptor beta chains came from one sample sequenced in a study of blood T cell repertoires in COVID-19. Sequencing was performed with immunoSEQ multiplex PCR; in TCRdb, only in-frame clones are kept and a portion is missing. The table has more than 200,000 clones, 80% seen once. Sequenced material: PBMCs or T cells enriched from blood (not recorded which). These TCRs come from a man aged 25 to 40 with acute COVID-19.

The chain couples TRBV5-1 to TRBJ1-2, with D tentatively TRBD1 (6 bases). Germline V gene sequence: CDR1 SGHRS, CDR2 YFSETQ. The CDR3 has 12 residues. V gave up 5 bases and J gave up 6 bases, with 11 bases separating them. The CDR3 sequence is CASSRTADGYTF. The CDR3 DNA is TGCGCCAGCAGTCGGACAGCGGATGGCTACACCTTC.

The chain recombines TRBV10-3 with TRBJ2-7; maybe TRBD2 (5 bases). This CDR3 contains 14 residues. Per the germline V gene, CDR1 is ENHRY and CDR2 is SYGVKD. The V end lost 0 bases, the J end lost 3 bases, and 9 bases lay between the germline ends. The CDR3 spells CAISESVGGYEQYF. CDR3 bases: TGTGCCATCAGTGAGTCAGTCGGAGGCTACGAGCAGTACTTC.

The rearrangement joins TRBV7-6 to TRBJ2-2, with 9 nucleotides matching TRBD2. Germline CDR1 reads SGHVS; CDR2 reads FNYEAQ. Trimming removed 5 bases from V and 0 bases from J; junction bases left unmatched: 7. This CDR3 spans 17 amino acids. Here the CDR3 reads CASSLPLAGTNTGELFF. In DNA, the CDR3 is TGTGCCAGCAGCCTTCCTCTAGCGGGAACGAACACCGGGGAGCTGTTTTTT.

This clone showed up just once. V usage is TRBV6-5 and J usage is TRBJ1-2; no firm D call. The CDR3 is made up of 15 amino acids. The ends were cut back, 0 bases at V and 8 bases at J, with 16 bases in the middle. Germline V lookup: CDR1 MNHEY, CDR2 SVGAGI. CDR3 region: CASSYSVLPRGGYTF. The CDR3 DNA reads TGTGCCAGCAGTTACTCCGTCCTCCCACGAGGGGGCTACACCTTC.

The chain carries TRBV3-1 (or the pseudogene TRBV3-2) and TRBJ1-1; D gene uncertain. Per the germline V gene, CDR1 is LGHDT and CDR2 is YNNKEL (reference sequence). This CDR3 region has 15 residues. V lost 1 base and J 1 base, leaving 10 bases between the germline ends. CDR3 sequence (DNA): TGTGCCAGCAGCCAAGCCTTTAGAACGAACACTGAAGCTTTCTTT. Its translation: CASSQAFRTNTEAFF.

This clone is a singleton in its sample. The chain couples TRBV10-2 to TRBJ2-1; 13 bases agree with TRBD2. The CDR3 has 16 amino acids. The junction had 4 bases not matched to a gene; V was cut back by 6 bases and J by 2 bases. The germline V gene encodes CDR1 WSHSY and CDR2 SAAADI. The CDR3 nucleotides read TGCGCCAGCAGACTAGCGGGGGGGACGACCTACAATGAGCAGTTCTTC. As protein: CASRLAGGTTYNEQFF.

This chain links TRBV30 with TRBJ1-5; 11 bases map to TRBD1. J was trimmed by 0 bases and V by 2 bases; bases with no gene match: 9. The CDR3 has 18 residues. CDR1 is GTSNPN, CDR2 SVGIG, per germline (reference sequence). In DNA form, the CDR3 reads TGTGCCTGGAGTCCTACGGACAGGGGGCCTCGTAGCAATCAGCCCCAGCATTTT. Amino acid sequence: CAWSPTDRGPRSNQPQHF.

The V and J genes are TRBV9 and TRBJ1-2; 10 bases are a match to TRBD1. CDR1 and CDR2 from the germline V gene are SGDLS and YYNGEE. V trimming: 4 bases; J trimming: 2 bases; junction bases outside the gene matches: 14. The CDR3 is 18 amino acids. DNA of the CDR3: TGTGCCAGCAGCCCCTCTAGTGGGGGGACAGGGGACAACTATGGCTACACCTTC. Translated, it gives CASSPSSGGTGDNYGYTF.

The CDR3 loop is CASSLSPGQGSTNEKLFF. CDR3 DNA: TGTGCCAGCAGTTTGTCCCCGGGACAGGGGTCAACTAATGAAAAACTGTTTTTT. V usage is TRBV28 and J usage is TRBJ1-4; TRBD1 matches 10 bases. This CDR3 comprises 18 residues. The V gene end was trimmed by 3 bases and the J gene end by 0 bases; junction bases not matched to a gene: 7. Germline V CDR1 and CDR2: MDHEN, SYDVKM.

The J gene is TRBJ2-7, the V gene TRBV27, with 7 nucleotides matching TRBD2. The CDR3 length is 16 residues. The V segment lost 0 bases and the J segment 3 bases; nucleotides outside the gene matches: 8. Per the germline V gene, CDR1 is MNHEY and CDR2 is SMNVEV (reference sequence). The DNA of the CDR3 is TGTGCCAGCAGTTTATCTGGCGGGGGTCACTACTACGAGCAGTACTTC. Translation gives CASSLSGGGHYYEQYF.

V gene TRBV12-3 or TRBV12-4 combines with J gene TRBJ1-6; D not resolved. The CDR3 covers 12 residues. The germline V and J ends were trimmed by 4 bases and 7 bases, with 5 bases remaining between them. CDR3 sequence reads: CASSYGNSPLHF. The CDR3 nucleotides read TGTGCCAGCAGTTATGGCAATTCACCCCTCCACTTT.

This chain connects TRBV5-1 to TRBJ1-2; 8 bases line up with TRBD1. Germline trimming cut 6 bases from V and 9 bases from J; bases unmatched to any gene: 13. The CDR3 is 14 amino acids. Germline-derived CDR1 and CDR2 are SGHRS and YFSETQ. The DNA for the CDR3 is TGCGCCAGCAAGGGGTCAGGGGGCAATGAACGCTACACCTTC. Its translation: CASKGSGGNERYTF.

The genes are TRBV6-5 and TRBJ2-7; D is unresolved. The CDR3 is made up of 14 amino acids. V was clipped by 3 bases and J by 3 bases, with 12 bases between them. Germline-derived CDR1 and CDR2 are MNHEY and SVGAGI. CDR3 nucleotides: TGTGCCAGCAGTTATTTGGCCGAGCGCTACGAGCAGTACTTC. It encodes CASSYLAERYEQYF.

The V call is TRBV4-2, the J call TRBJ2-1; D is ambiguous. Per the germline V gene, CDR1 is LGHNA and CDR2 is YNFKEQ. V gave up 1 base and J gave up 4 bases, with 8 bases separating them. The CDR3 consists of 14 residues. The CDR3 sequence is CASSQGNRYNEQFF. The CDR3 DNA reads TGTGCCAGCAGCCAAGGGAACAGATACAATGAGCAGTTCTTC.

The DNA for the CDR3 is TGTGCCAGCAGCTTAGAGGGGTCTTCGAACACCGGGGAGCTGTTTTTT. Amino acids: CASSLEGSSNTGELFF. V is TRBV11-1 and J is TRBJ2-2, with a possible D match to TRBD1 (5 bases). V gave up 1 base and J gave up 0 bases, with 9 bases separating them. The CDR3 is 16 amino acids. Germline CDR1 SGHAT, CDR2 FQDESV (reference sequence).

This chain uses TRBV13 with TRBJ2-1; TRBD1 is a possible D gene (7 bases). With 3 bases removed from V and 7 bases from J, the gap between germline ends came to 22 bases. The germline gives CDR1 PRHDT, CDR2 FYEKMQ (reference sequence). This CDR3 comprises 17 residues. The CDR3 region is CASSFVQGGTPKNEQFF. CDR3 in DNA: TGTGCCAGCAGCTTCGTTCAGGGGGGAACGCCAAAAAATGAGCAGTTCTTC.

V and J are TRBV2 and TRBJ2-5; 11 bases are a match to TRBD2. The germline V gene has CDR1 SNHLY and CDR2 FYNNEI. V shed 8 bases and J 5 bases; nucleotides not matched to a gene: 7. This CDR3 is built from 14 residues. The DNA of the CDR3 is TGTGCCAGCCGAGGGGGACTAGCGGCCGAGACCCAGTACTTC. This codes for CASRGGLAAETQYF.

This chain uses TRBV2 with TRBJ2-2; 10 bases fit TRBD1. V shed 6 bases, J shed 6 bases, and the junction held 4 bases outside the gene matches. Germline CDR1 reads SNHLY; CDR2 reads FYNNEI. The CDR3 spans 14 residues. The CDR3 reads CASSGTGAPGELFF. The CDR3 DNA reads as TGTGCCAGCAGCGGGACAGGGGCTCCCGGGGAGCTGTTTTTT.

This clone turned up a few times. The CDR3 nucleotides read TGTGCCAGCAGCGTAGATCCGTCCAGCGGGATATCCAATGAGCAGTTCTTC. Its protein product is CASSVDPSSGISNEQFF. The genes are TRBV9 and TRBJ2-1; 7 bases map to TRBD2. Germline lookup yields CDR1 SGDLS and CDR2 YYNGEE. The J segment lost 6 bases and the V segment lost 0 bases, leaving 12 bases of the junction unmatched. The CDR3 loop spans 17 amino acids.

The gene calls are TRBV5-4 and TRBJ2-3; TRBD2 might be the D (5 bases). Germline lookup yields CDR1 SGHNT and CDR2 YYREEE (reference sequence). This CDR3 spans 17 amino acids. Trimming left V 0 bases short and J 2 bases short, with 16 bases between. CDR3 in amino acids: CASSLAIRTGPTDTQYF. The CDR3 nucleotides are TGTGCCAGCAGCTTGGCGATCCGGACTGGTCCCACAGATACGCAGTATTTT.